This TCR beta chain was sequenced during a study of shared clonotypes between healthy human individuals. Profiling relied on immunoSEQ multiplex PCR, and the TCRdb table lists in-frame clones only, not all of them. The table lists under 2,000,000 clones, about 95% of them singletons. On this clone itself: Other DNA sequences in this sample translate to the same CDR3.

The naive CD8 fraction comprised CD45RO-negative cells positively selected for CCR7 and excluded terminally differentiated effector memory CD45RA+ cells. Trimming removed 0 bases from V and 4 bases from J, with 7 bases in between. Germline CDR1 and CDR2: MNHNY and SVGAGI (reference sequence). The CDR3 sequence is 13 residues long. The clonotype comes from a man aged 18 to 29 in good health. The specimen sequenced was naive CD8+ T cells sorted from blood. The gene calls are TRBV6-6 and TRBJ2-7; tentative D call: TRBD1 (6 bases). The CDR3 loop is CASSYSTGYEQYF. Written as DNA, the CDR3 is TGTGCCAGCAGTTACTCTACAGGGTACGAGCAGTACTTC.